This T cell receptor beta chain is drawn from a study of T cell repertoires in cytomegalovirus infection. Study-wide findings and caveats: HLA-C-restricted CMV clonotypes gave the most frequent clonotype in two of eight donors.

The ends were cut back, 7 bases at V and 8 bases at J, with 14 bases in the middle. CDR3 size: 13 residues. TCRdb analysed the reads with MiXCR anew, one entry per CDR3 protein. This sample carries around 210,000 distinct CDR3 sequences, 5% to 8.5% of them seen once, and the ten largest clones take more than 5.5%. This clonotype was observed many times. What it recognizes is unknown. The sequenced material came from PBMCs. The rearrangement joins TRBV12-3 or TRBV12-4 to TRBJ1-4, with D perhaps matching TRBD1 (5 bases). The clonotype originates from a human donor in good health (CMV status not recorded). Some clones in this sample may be carry-over from other donors' samples. The chain's CDR3 is CASTSRGREKLFF. The CDR3 coding sequence is TGTGCCAGCACGTCGCGGGGGAGGGAAAAACTGTTTTTT.